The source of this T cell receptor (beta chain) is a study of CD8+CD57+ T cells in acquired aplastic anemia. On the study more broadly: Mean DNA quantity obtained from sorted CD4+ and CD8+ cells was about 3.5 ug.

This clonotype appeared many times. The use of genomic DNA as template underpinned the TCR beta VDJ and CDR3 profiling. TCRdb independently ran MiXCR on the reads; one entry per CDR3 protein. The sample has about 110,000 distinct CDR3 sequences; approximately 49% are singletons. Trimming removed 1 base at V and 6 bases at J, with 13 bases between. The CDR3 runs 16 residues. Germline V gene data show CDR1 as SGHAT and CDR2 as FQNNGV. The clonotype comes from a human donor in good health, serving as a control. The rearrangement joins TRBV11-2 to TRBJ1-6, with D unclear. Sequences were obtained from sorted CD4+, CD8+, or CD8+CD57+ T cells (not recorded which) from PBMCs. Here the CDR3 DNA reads TGTGCCAGCAGCTTAGGGTCCCCCAGATTTAATTCACCCCTCCACTTT. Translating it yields CASSLGSPRFNSPLHF.